Below, one TCR beta chain is given with its context. Its cognate antigen has yet to be identified. Per-base qualities were not stored, and no clone one base away is much larger. Receptor amplification or capture employed the immunoSEQ multiplex PCR assay. In its TCRdb copy, this immuneACCESS table keeps in-frame sequences only and misses some clones. Where compared with another copy, unresolved V genes explain less than half of these, and the others have no known cause. The sample profile shows 150,000 to 200,000 clones; roughly 89% of them were found once. The ten largest make up more than 10% of the sample. Including the terminal cysteine and phenylalanine, the CDR3 comprises 18 residues. Only CDR3 DNA remains: 54 bases, in frame from the first base. Trimming removed 0 bases from V and 3 bases from J, leaving 21 bases between the germline ends. As encoded in the germline V gene, CDR1 is LGHNA while CDR2 is YNFKEQ.

The sample is drawn from a study of control samples from healthy donors and cancer patients (TCRdb year 2020). This clonotype was sampled from a man under 40 in good health. The sequencing input was blood. This chain joins TRBV4-2 to TRBJ2-7; possibly the D gene is TRBD2, per 5 matching bases. The nucleotides are TGTGCCAGCAGCCAAGAAGCCGGACTTGCCCCTTTACACTACGAGCAGTACTTC. This yields the protein CASSQEAGLAPLHYEQYF.